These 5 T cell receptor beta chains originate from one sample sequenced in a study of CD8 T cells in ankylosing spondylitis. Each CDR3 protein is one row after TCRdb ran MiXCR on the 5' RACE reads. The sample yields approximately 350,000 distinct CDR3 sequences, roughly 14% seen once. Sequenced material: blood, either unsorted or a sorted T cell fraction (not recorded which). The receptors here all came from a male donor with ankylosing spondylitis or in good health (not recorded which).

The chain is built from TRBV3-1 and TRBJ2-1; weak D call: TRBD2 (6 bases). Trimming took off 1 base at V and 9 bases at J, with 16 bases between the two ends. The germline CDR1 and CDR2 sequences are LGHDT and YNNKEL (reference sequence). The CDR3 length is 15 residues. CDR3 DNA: TGTGCCAGCAGCCAAGGGGCAGGACGGGGGTCTGAGCAGTTCTTC. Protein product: CASSQGAGRGSEQFF.

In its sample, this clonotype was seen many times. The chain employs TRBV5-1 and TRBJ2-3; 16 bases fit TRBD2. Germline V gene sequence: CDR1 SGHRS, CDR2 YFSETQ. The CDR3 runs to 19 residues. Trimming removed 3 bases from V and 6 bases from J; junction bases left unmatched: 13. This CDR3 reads CASSSGTSGGATRWDTQYF. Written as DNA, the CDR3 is TGCGCCAGCAGCTCCGGGACTAGCGGGGGGGCGACCCGCTGGGATACGCAGTATTTT.

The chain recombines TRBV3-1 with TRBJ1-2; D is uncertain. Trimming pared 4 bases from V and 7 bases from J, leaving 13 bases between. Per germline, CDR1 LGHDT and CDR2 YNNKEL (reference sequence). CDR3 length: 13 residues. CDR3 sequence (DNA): TGTGCCAGCAGCCCAGACGGGCGGAGTGGCTACACCTTC. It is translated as CASSPDGRSGYTF.

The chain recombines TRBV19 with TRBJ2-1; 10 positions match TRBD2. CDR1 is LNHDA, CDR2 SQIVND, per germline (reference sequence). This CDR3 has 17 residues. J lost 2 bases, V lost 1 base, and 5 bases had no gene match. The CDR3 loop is CASSIAGTSGAYNEQFF. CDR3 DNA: TGTGCCAGTAGTATAGCTGGCACTAGCGGGGCCTACAATGAGCAGTTCTTC.

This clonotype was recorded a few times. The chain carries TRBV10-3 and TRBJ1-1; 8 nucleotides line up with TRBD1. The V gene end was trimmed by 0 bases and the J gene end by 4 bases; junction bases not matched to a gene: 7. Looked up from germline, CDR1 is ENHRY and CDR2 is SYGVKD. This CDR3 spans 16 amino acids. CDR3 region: CAISESSGGEGTEAFF. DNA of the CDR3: TGTGCCATCAGTGAGTCTTCAGGGGGCGAAGGCACTGAAGCTTTCTTT.